This TCR beta chain was documented in a study of read filtering for tumor transcriptome and immune sequencing. Study-level background: RNA-seq yielded only roughly 85 to 1,400 TCR reads, IR-seq about 3.5 to 10.27 million.

Study-wide findings and caveats: Even smaller IR-seq throughput identified most shared clonotypes. About 81.9% of IR-seq clonotypes had one read, totaling around 4% of reads; RNA-seq: 74.6% and 44.6%.

This clonotype was recorded at least ten times. As yet, its antigen is unknown. The J segment lost 6 bases and the V segment lost 3 bases, leaving 8 bases of the junction unmatched. CDR3 length equals 15 residues. This library used roughly 400 ng RNA and molecular barcoded adaptors spanning alpha/delta and beta/gamma chains. TCRdb re-called the reads with MiXCR, one entry per CDR3 protein. The sample carries about 130,000 distinct CDR3 sequences, 10% to 15% recorded once. The receptor's source is a donor at least 40 years old with multiple myeloma. The rearrangement links TRBV12-3 or TRBV12-4 to TRBJ2-1; TRBD2 agrees at 7 bases. Sequencing input: a population of CD138-negative cells sorted from bone marrow. The CDR3 DNA reads as TGTGCCAGCAGTTTCCGGGGGGACGTTCGCAATGAGCAGTTCTTC. This gives the protein CASSFRGDVRNEQFF.